This TCR beta chain appears in the sequencing data of a study of memory CD4+ T cells and cytomegalovirus serostatus. Whole-study context: Donors were healthy Belgian adults, 9 or 10 CMV seropositive and fewer than 30 seronegative.

The sort gate was single viable CD3+CD4+CD8-CD45RO+ cells for memory CD4+ T cells. CD4+ T cells were isolated by positive magnetic selection. In the original workflow: Out-of-frame sequences were removed, leaving roughly 2,200,000 distinct TCRbeta sequences. Profiling relied on immunoSEQ multiplex PCR, and the TCRdb table lists in-frame clones only, not all of them. V and J calls plus clone size are reproduced from that table; the DNA served to infer D and trimming. The sample has approximately 53,000 clones; 82% are singletons. This receptor was obtained from an adult in good health and CMV-seronegative. Sequenced material: memory CD4+ T cells from blood.

Here the CDR3 DNA reads TGTGCCAGCAGTTCCACCGGGCCCGGGGAGCAGTACTTC. Residues: CASSSTGPGEQYF. The rearrangement links TRBV6-5 to TRBJ2-7; D gene ambiguous. CDR1 is MNHEY and CDR2 is SVGAGI in the germline V gene. V was shortened by 4 bases and J by 7 bases, with 14 bases between the two germline ends. CDR3 size: 13 residues.